Listed here are 16 T cell receptor beta chains from one sample, sequenced in a study of T-cell reconstitution after alpha-beta-depleted transplantation in children. Unique molecular identifiers were used to barcode this TCRbeta library. TCRdb independently ran MiXCR on the PCR reads; one entry per CDR3 protein. The table includes 800,000 to 1,000,000 distinct CDR3 sequences, about 29% detected once. The sequencing here drew on PBMCs, mostly from graft donor cells, taken 360 days after TCRalphabeta/CD19-depleted stem cell transplant. All receptors come from a boy in the first two years of life who had a stem cell transplant for SCID, so the T cells may come from the graft donor.

There are a few counts of this clonotype. The J gene is TRBJ2-5, the V gene TRBV12-3 or TRBV12-4; D gene uncertain. V gave up 5 bases and J gave up 7 bases, with 11 bases separating them. This CDR3 is built from 12 residues. CDR3 loop: CASSMPIGTQYF. CDR3 in DNA: TGTGCCAGCAGTATGCCGATAGGGACCCAGTACTTC.

The chain uses TRBV20-1 and TRBJ2-3; TRBD2 agrees at 8 bases. Germline lookup yields CDR1 DFQATT and CDR2 SNEGSKA (reference sequence). The CDR3 is 15 amino acids. The V and J ends lost 5 bases and 1 base, in that order; junction bases with no gene match: 8. The CDR3 DNA follows: TGCAGTGCTGGACTTCGCGGGGGGCGCACAGATACGCAGTATTTT. Protein product: CSAGLRGGRTDTQYF.

This clonotype was observed a handful of times. The gene calls are TRBV20-1 and TRBJ2-4, with D uncertain. Germline CDR1 DFQATT, CDR2 SNEGSKA (reference sequence). The CDR3 is 15 residues long. V dropped 3 bases and J dropped 0 bases, with 12 bases sitting between them. As DNA, the CDR3 is TGCAGTGCTAGTGGTCGGGCATTAGCCAAAAACATTCAGTACTTC. Amino acid sequence: CSASGRALAKNIQYF.

This clonotype came up a few times. CDR3 sequence: CASSLRTSGLSYEQYF. CDR3 coding DNA: TGTGCCAGCAGTTTAAGGACTAGCGGCTTGTCCTACGAGCAGTACTTC. The genes are TRBV12-3 or TRBV12-4 and TRBJ2-7; 10 bases fit TRBD2. Trimming removed 2 bases from V and 1 base from J; junction bases left unmatched: 5. The CDR3 has 16 residues.

The table lists this clonotype with a few counts. V gene TRBV5-1 combines with J gene TRBJ2-2; D gene unclear. V lost 3 bases and J 1 base, leaving 7 bases between the germline ends. CDR1 is SGHRS and CDR2 is YFSETQ in the germline V gene. This CDR3 comprises 14 residues. CDR3 coding DNA: TGCGCCAGCAGCTGGGTGAAGAACACCGGGGAGCTGTTTTTT. It is translated as CASSWVKNTGELFF.

The chain employs TRBV25-1 and TRBJ2-2, with D unclear. The CDR3 covers 15 residues. The ends were cut back, 5 bases at V and 0 bases at J, with 10 bases in the middle. In germline, CDR1 is MGHDK, CDR2 SYGVNS. CDR3 sequence: CASSRMTSNTGELFF. CDR3 sequence (DNA): TGTGCCAGCAGTAGAATGACTTCGAACACCGGGGAGCTGTTTTTT.

This clonotype came up a few times. The chain uses TRBV27 and TRBJ2-3; D perhaps matches TRBD2 (7 bases). Looked up from germline, CDR1 is MNHEY and CDR2 is SMNVEV (reference sequence). V was clipped by 5 bases and J by 0 bases, with 12 bases between them. This CDR3 region has 15 residues. The DNA of the CDR3 is TGTGCCAGCAGTAGGGGGGGACGTAGCACAGATACGCAGTATTTT. It codes for CASSRGGRSTDTQYF.

This clonotype was detected a few times. The CDR3: CATSDLVRRWGYNEQFF. CDR3 DNA sequence: TGTGCCACCAGTGATTTGGTCCGGCGGTGGGGGTACAATGAGCAGTTCTTC. The chain uses TRBV24-1 and TRBJ2-1; D assignment may be TRBD1 or TRBD2 (5 bases each). Germline CDR1 is KGHDR and CDR2 is SFDVKD. CDR3 length: 17 residues. Trimming took 0 bases from V and 4 from J, leaving 15 bases between them.

This clonotype was observed a handful of times. The rearrangement uses TRBV2 and TRBJ2-4; 8 bases match TRBD2. Losses at the gene ends were 4 bases for V and 1 base for J; bases not matched to a gene: 6. Germline V lookup: CDR1 SNHLY, CDR2 FYNNEI. The CDR3 covers 16 residues. This CDR3 reads CASSASGGMAKNIQYF. The CDR3 DNA follows: TGTGCCAGCAGTGCCAGCGGGGGTATGGCCAAAAACATTCAGTACTTC. Full variable domain (remainder filled in from reference TRBV2 and TRBJ2-4): EPEVTQTPSHQVTQMGQEVILRCVPISNHLYFYWYRQILGQKVEFLVSFYNNEISEKSEIFDDQFSVERPDGSNFTLKIRSTKLEDSAMYFCASSASGGMAKNIQYFGAGTRLSVL.

This clonotype was found many times. The rearrangement uses TRBV9 and TRBJ2-3, with TRBD2 matching 8 bases. J lost 7 bases, V lost 2 bases, and 6 bases had no gene match. Looked up from germline, CDR1 is SGDLS and CDR2 is YYNGEE. The CDR3 length is 14 residues. This chain's CDR3 is CASSVGGGTNTQYF. CDR3 nucleotide sequence: TGTGCCAGCAGCGTCGGCGGGGGGACCAATACGCAGTATTTT.

This clonotype occurred a few times. The V call is TRBV5-1, the J call TRBJ2-2; D may be TRBD1 or TRBD2 (6 bases each). The CDR3 covers 14 residues. Germline CDR1 and CDR2: SGHRS and YFSETQ. V was trimmed by 4 bases and J by 8 bases, leaving 15 bases between them. CDR3 sequence: CASSGQMAGGELFF. As DNA, the CDR3 is TGCGCCAGCAGCGGACAGATGGCGGGAGGGGAGCTGTTTTTT. Using reference TRBV5-1 and TRBJ2-2 for the parts outside the CDR3, the full variable domain is KAGVTQTPRYLIKTRGQQVTLSCSPISGHRSVSWYQQTPGQGLQFLFEYFSETQRNKGNFPGRFSGRQFSNSRSEMNVSTLELGDSALYLCASSGQMAGGELFFGEGSRLTVL.

This rearrangement joins TRBV7-2 to TRBJ2-3, with D perhaps given as TRBD1 or TRBD2 (7 bases each). V dropped 5 bases and J dropped 1 base, with 16 bases sitting between them. CDR1 is SGHTA, CDR2 FQGNSA, per germline. This CDR3 is 16 amino acids long. The CDR3 sequence is CASSPRGGGGTDTQYF. Here the CDR3 DNA reads TGTGCCAGCAGCCCCAGGGGGGGCGGGGGCACAGATACGCAGTATTTT. Using reference TRBV7-2 and TRBJ2-3 for the parts outside the CDR3, the full variable domain is GAGVSQSPSNKVTEKGKDVELRCDPISGHTALYWYRQSLGQGLEFLIYFQGNSAPDKSGLPSDRFSAERTGGSVSTLTIQRTQQEDSAVYLCASSPRGGGGTDTQYFGPGTRLTVL.

V is TRBV4-1 and J is TRBJ2-1; D is undetermined. The CDR3 loop spans 15 amino acids. From germline, CDR1 is MGHRA and CDR2 YSYEKL. V lost 8 bases and J lost 7, with 21 bases in between. The CDR3 sequence: CASPPHAGLKNEQFF. The CDR3 bases are TGCGCCAGCCCTCCCCACGCCGGCTTGAAGAATGAGCAGTTCTTC.

The chain joins TRBV27 to TRBJ1-5; 9 nucleotides agree with TRBD1. The J segment lost 6 bases and the V segment lost 5 bases, leaving 8 bases of the junction unmatched. CDR1 is MNHEY, CDR2 SMNVEV, per germline (reference sequence). CDR3 length: 15 residues. The chain's CDR3 is CASSQNRGPSQPQHF. CDR3 sequence (DNA): TGTGCCAGCAGTCAGAACAGGGGGCCGAGTCAGCCCCAGCATTTT.

This clonotype was counted a few times. This chain links TRBV7-8 with TRBJ1-3; D is perhaps TRBD1 (5 bases). Trimming removed 3 bases at V and 8 bases at J, with 20 bases between. Looked up from germline, CDR1 is SGHVS and CDR2 is FQNEAQ. The CDR3 consists of 16 residues. As DNA, the CDR3 is TGTGCCAGCAGCTTGGGTTACGGGCCAAAAGGGGACACCATATATTTT. Translated, it gives CASSLGYGPKGDTIYF.

This chain connects TRBV7-2 to TRBJ1-5, with TRBD1 matching over 10 bases. The V segment lost 5 bases and the J segment 3 bases; nucleotides outside the gene matches: 7. The CDR3 sequence is 16 residues long. Germline lookup yields CDR1 SGHTA and CDR2 FQGNSA. The CDR3 is CASSLTGGSFNQPQHF. The DNA for the CDR3 is TGTGCCAGCAGCCTGACAGGGGGCTCGTTCAATCAGCCCCAGCATTTT.